This T cell receptor (beta chain) originates from a study of preoperative IRX-2 immunotherapy in early breast cancer. The treatment here: preoperative locoregional IRX-2 cytokine immunotherapy. Patients received preoperative, locoregional IRX-2 cytokine immunotherapy in a phase Ib study. V trimming: 2 bases; J trimming: 0 bases; junction bases outside the gene matches: 4. Germline CDR1 SGHRS, CDR2 YFSETQ. The CDR3 extends over 15 amino acids. Libraries were prepared by immunoSEQ multiplex PCR; TCRdb keeps only in-frame clonotypes and omits some of them. The repertoire holds fewer than 70,000 clones, around 94% seen once, with roughly 1.7% in the top ten.

The chain employs TRBV5-1 and TRBJ2-7; the match to TRBD2 covers 8 bases. This material was obtained from a patient treated with IRX-2 immunotherapy. The receptor was isolated from a human donor with breast cancer. The CDR3 spells CASSFDGTSSYEQYF. CDR3 bases: TGCGCCAGCAGCTTCGATGGGACTAGCTCCTACGAGCAGTACTTC. Looking up the rest from reference TRBV5-1 and TRBJ2-7 gives the full variable domain: KAGVTQTPRYLIKTRGQQVTLSCSPISGHRSVSWYQQTPGQGLQFLFEYFSETQRNKGNFPGRFSGRQFSNSRSEMNVSTLELGDSALYLCASSFDGTSSYEQYFGPGTRLTVT.